One T cell receptor (beta chain) is described in this entry. Its antigen is not known. Incorporated into the TCR beta cDNA libraries were unique molecular identifiers, which served to reduce PCR and sequencing biases. TCRdb reanalysed the PCR reads using MiXCR and keeps one entry per CDR3 protein. This table holds approximately 730,000 distinct CDR3 sequences, about 27% found once. The data are from a study of post-analysis software for immune sequencing data. Study outcomes and limitations: Patients had higher frequencies than controls of roughly five TRBV segments, including TRBV5-6, TRBV5-1 and TRBV20-1.

This CDR3 is 15 amino acids long. Per the germline V gene, CDR1 is DFQATT and CDR2 is SNEGSKA (reference sequence). J gave up 7 bases and V 3 bases, and 13 bases lay outside the gene matches. The sequencing input was blood. This receptor was taken from a girl aged 5 to 17 with multiple sclerosis. The chain links TRBV20-1 to TRBJ2-5; 8 bases line up with TRBD2. CDR3 bases: TGCAGTGCTAGCGTTGGTAGCGGGGCGATGTGGACCCAGTACTTC. Translation: CSASVGSGAMWTQYF.